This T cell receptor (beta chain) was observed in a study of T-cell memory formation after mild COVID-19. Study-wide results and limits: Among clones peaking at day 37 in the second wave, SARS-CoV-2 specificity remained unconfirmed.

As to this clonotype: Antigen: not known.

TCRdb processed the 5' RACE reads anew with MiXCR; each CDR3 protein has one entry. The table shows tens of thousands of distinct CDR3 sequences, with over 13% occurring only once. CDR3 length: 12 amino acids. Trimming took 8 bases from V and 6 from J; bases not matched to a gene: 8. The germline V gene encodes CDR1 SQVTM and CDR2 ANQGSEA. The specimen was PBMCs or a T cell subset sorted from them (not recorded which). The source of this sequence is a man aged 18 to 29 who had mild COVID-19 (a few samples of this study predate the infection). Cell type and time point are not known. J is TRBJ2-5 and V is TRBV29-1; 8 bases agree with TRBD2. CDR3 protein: CSSNGGEQTQYF. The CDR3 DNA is TGCAGCAGCAACGGGGGGGAGCAGACCCAGTACTTC. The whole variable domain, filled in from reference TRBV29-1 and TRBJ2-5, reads SAVISQKPSRDICQRGTSLTIQCQVDSQVTMMFWYRQQPGQSLTLIATANQGSEATYESGFVIDKFPISRPNLTFSTLTVSNMSPEDSSIYLCSSNGGEQTQYFGPGTRLLVL.